This T cell receptor (beta chain) was recovered during a study of blood T cell repertoires in COVID-19. Study-wide background: PBMCs, B-cell-depleted T cells, or T cells were the source of the cDNA or gDNA that made up the material.

Followed over time, Seattle patients had been enrolled while infection was active. Note on this clone: Other DNA sequences in this specimen translate into the identical CDR3.

V shed 4 bases and J 9 bases; nucleotides not matched to a gene: 0. CDR3 length: 11 residues. Germline loops: CDR1 SGHAT, CDR2 FQNNGV. In the original processing: Using reference gene primer amplification, nucleated cell counts were estimated. The table came from immunoSEQ multiplex PCR; TCRdb's copy has only in-frame clones and leaves some out. The DNA gave D and trimming, while V, J and clone size come from that table. The sample holds about 300,000 clones, roughly 84% seen once. This TCR was recovered from a human donor with COVID-19, enrolled during active disease. The donor label of this sample is uncertain. This sequence joins TRBV11-2 and TRBJ2-1, with TRBD1 matching 7 bases. The sequenced material came from peripheral blood. The CDR3 is CASSSGGEQFF. The CDR3 DNA follows: TGTGCCAGCAGCTCAGGGGGTGAGCAGTTCTTC.